Below are 32 T cell receptor beta chains sequenced from a single sample in a study of blood T cell repertoires in COVID-19. Sequencing was performed with immunoSEQ multiplex PCR; in TCRdb, only in-frame clones are kept and a portion is missing. Of some 120,000 clones listed, roughly 83% were seen once; the top ten hold under 3%. Source material: peripheral blood. Every receptor here comes from a young man with acute or convalescent COVID-19.

This clone was recorded a few times. This rearrangement joins TRBV19 to TRBJ2-5, with TRBD2 matching 13 bases. The V segment lost 4 bases and the J segment 4 bases; nucleotides outside the gene matches: 3. The CDR3 is 15 residues long. Germline loops: CDR1 LNHDA, CDR2 SQIVND (reference sequence). This CDR3 reads CASSTGLAGAETQYF. The DNA of the CDR3 is TGTGCCAGTAGTACAGGACTAGCGGGAGCAGAGACCCAGTACTTC. Full variable domain (remainder filled in from reference TRBV19 and TRBJ2-5): DGGITQSPKYLFRKEGQNVTLSCEQNLNHDAMYWYRQDPGQGLRLIYYSQIVNDFQKGDIAEGYSVSREKKESFPLTVTSAQKNPTAFYLCASSTGLAGAETQYFGPGTRLLVL.

The V gene is TRBV30, the J gene TRBJ1-4, with TRBD1 identical over 7 bases. Germline loops: CDR1 GTSNPN, CDR2 SVGIG (reference sequence). V was pared by 3 bases and J by 3 bases, with 10 bases of the junction left unmatched. CDR3 length: 16 amino acids. The CDR3 here is CAWSGTAPGPNEKLFF. In DNA, the CDR3 is TGTGCCTGGAGCGGGACAGCCCCAGGACCTAATGAAAAACTGTTTTTT. The full variable domain, with the rest looked up from reference TRBV30 and TRBJ1-4, is SQTIHQWPATLVQPVGSPLSLECTVEGTSNPNLYWYRQAAGRGLQLLFYSVGIGQISSEVPQNLSASRPQDRQFILSSKKLLLSDSGFYLCAWSGTAPGPNEKLFFGSGTQLSVL.

The chain is built from TRBV24-1 and TRBJ1-5; a weak D match, TRBD1 (6 bases). The V end was cut by 8 bases, the J end by 2 bases, with 27 bases between. The CDR3 consists of 19 residues. The germline CDR1 and CDR2 sequences are KGHDR and SFDVKD. The CDR3: CATIPPRGGGQSGNQPQHF. The DNA for the CDR3 is TGTGCCACCATTCCTCCTAGGGGTGGGGGCCAGAGTGGCAATCAGCCCCAGCATTTT.

This sequence joins TRBV11-1 and TRBJ2-5; 9 nucleotides match TRBD2. The CDR3 covers 15 residues. Germline V gene data show CDR1 as SGHAT and CDR2 as FQDESV (reference sequence). V shed 1 base, J shed 3 bases, and the junction held 3 bases outside the gene matches. The CDR3 loop is CASSLGGGAEETQYF. CDR3 sequence (DNA): TGTGCCAGCAGCTTAGGCGGGGGGGCCGAAGAGACCCAGTACTTC.

This clone was observed a few times. The chain is built from TRBV7-9 and TRBJ2-3, with 11 bases that match TRBD1. Germline CDR1 reads SEHNR; CDR2 reads FQNEAQ (reference sequence). V gave up 5 bases and J gave up 13 bases; unmatched junction bases: 8. This CDR3 has 13 residues. The CDR3 protein is CASSTRTGGTKYF. The DNA of the CDR3 is TGTGCCAGCAGCACCCGGACAGGGGGCACGAAGTATTTT. Combining the CDR3 with reference TRBV7-9 and TRBJ2-3 gives the whole variable domain DTGVSQNPRHKITKRGQNVTFRCDPISEHNRLYWYRQTLGQGPEFLTYFQNEAQLEKSRLLSDRFSAERPKGSFSTLEIQRTEQGDSAMYLCASSTRTGGTKYFGPGTRLTVL.

V is TRBV15 and J is TRBJ2-1; possibly TRBD2 for D (5 bases). Germline CDR1 and CDR2: LNHNV and YYDKDF (reference sequence). This CDR3 spans 14 amino acids. V lost 3 bases to trimming and J lost 2 bases, with 8 bases between them. The DNA of the CDR3 is TGTGCCACCAGCAGGGCCGGGACCTACAATGAGCAGTTCTTC. It yields the protein CATSRAGTYNEQFF.

The V and J genes are TRBV6-5 and TRBJ2-4, with 11 bases identical to TRBD1. Germline values: CDR1 MNHEY, CDR2 SVGAGI. With 7 bases clipped from V and 6 bases from J, the junction kept 5 bases outside the gene matches. The CDR3 loop spans 14 amino acids. CDR3 nucleotides: TGTGCCAGCAAATGGACAGGGGGCAGAAACATTCAGTACTTC. Encoded protein: CASKWTGGRNIQYF.

In its sample, this clone was seen once. The chain combines TRBV29-1 with TRBJ1-1; no definite D call. V was pared by 7 bases and J by 0 bases, with 12 bases between. The CDR3 covers 13 residues. Germline assignment: CDR1 SQVTM and CDR2 ANQGSEA. CDR3 DNA sequence: TGCAGCGGGGCTTCTGTAATGAACACTGAAGCTTTCTTT. Translating it yields CSGASVMNTEAFF.

The V and J genes are TRBV5-1 and TRBJ1-5; D call uncertain. Germline CDR1 is SGHRS and CDR2 is YFSETQ. V was shortened by 1 base and J by 0 bases, with 8 bases between the two germline ends. The CDR3 is made up of 15 amino acids. CDR3 nucleotides: TGCGCCAGCAGCTTGTGGGGAGGTAGCAATCAGCCCCAGCATTTT. Its protein is CASSLWGGSNQPQHF. Full variable domain (outside the CDR3, taken from reference TRBV5-1 and TRBJ1-5): KAGVTQTPRYLIKTRGQQVTLSCSPISGHRSVSWYQQTPGQGLQFLFEYFSETQRNKGNFPGRFSGRQFSNSRSEMNVSTLELGDSALYLCASSLWGGSNQPQHFGDGTRLSIL.

This clone has a single count. CDR3 DNA sequence: TGTGCCAGCAGTTTCCGGGACAGGATCTACGAGCAGTACTTC. The encoded protein is CASSFRDRIYEQYF. The chain combines TRBV6-2 or TRBV6-3 with TRBJ2-7; 8 bases match TRBD1. With 4 bases clipped from V and 3 bases from J, the junction kept 5 bases outside the gene matches. Germline CDR1 and CDR2: MNHEY and SVGEGT. CDR3 length: 14 amino acids.

The chain uses TRBV5-1 and TRBJ2-5; 10 bases are a match to TRBD1. Germline CDR1 reads SGHRS; CDR2 reads YFSETQ. V gave up 4 bases and J gave up 4 bases; unmatched junction bases: 7. CDR3 length equals 15 residues. CDR3 nucleotide sequence: TGCGCCAGCAGCGTCACCGGGACAGGGGCAGAGACCCAGTACTTC. The encoded protein is CASSVTGTGAETQYF.

This chain uses TRBV3-1 (or the pseudogene TRBV3-2) with TRBJ2-7, with D perhaps matching TRBD2 (6 bases). From germline, CDR1 is LGHDT and CDR2 YNNKEL (reference sequence). Trimming cost V 1 base and J 3 bases, with 13 bases left between them. The CDR3 has 15 residues. The CDR3 reads CASSQVPGLRYEQYF. In nucleotides, the CDR3 is TGTGCCAGCAGCCAAGTCCCGGGACTCCGCTACGAGCAGTACTTC.

The rearrangement joins TRBV10-3 to TRBJ2-7; no definite D call. V was cut by 5 bases and J by 3 bases, with 11 bases left in between. Germline CDR1 ENHRY, CDR2 SYGVKD. The CDR3 totals 13 residues. The CDR3, as DNA: TGTGCCATCAGTCTTTCGGTCGGCTACGAGCAGTACTTC. It encodes CAISLSVGYEQYF.

The count of this clone is one. The rearrangement joins TRBV4-1 to TRBJ2-2, with TRBD2 identical over 8 bases. Germline-derived CDR1 and CDR2 are MGHRA and YSYEKL. This CDR3 has 18 amino acids. Trimming removed 0 bases from V and 1 base from J; junction bases left unmatched: 7. The CDR3 DNA reads TGCGCCAGCAGCCAAGATCAAGGCCTAGCGGGGAACACCGGGGAGCTGTTTTTT. Residues: CASSQDQGLAGNTGELFF.

The gene calls are TRBV25-1 and TRBJ2-3, with 7 bases fitting TRBD2. J was trimmed by 4 bases and V by 10 bases; bases with no gene match: 8. The CDR3 spans 13 residues. CDR1 is MGHDK and CDR2 is SYGVNS in the germline V gene. The CDR3 spells CATGLGSPDTQYF. The DNA of the CDR3 is TGTGCCACCGGACTAGGTTCGCCAGATACGCAGTATTTT.

This chain joins TRBV15 and TRBJ2-5; the D gene is possibly TRBD2 (5 bases). Germline values: CDR1 LNHNV, CDR2 YYDKDF (reference sequence). This CDR3 is built from 13 residues. V was shortened by 3 bases and J by 3 bases, with 8 bases between the two germline ends. CDR3 residues: CATSRGAEETQYF. The DNA of the CDR3 is TGTGCCACCAGCAGGGGAGCGGAAGAGACCCAGTACTTC.

The J gene is TRBJ1-1, the V gene TRBV5-1, with a tentative D call TRBD1 (6 bases). Germline CDR1 reads SGHRS; CDR2 reads YFSETQ. V lost 0 bases, J lost 1 base, and 10 bases lay in between. The CDR3 sequence is 15 residues long. CDR3 protein: CASSLGDMRNTEAFF. Written as DNA, the CDR3 is TGCGCCAGCAGCTTGGGGGACATGAGGAACACTGAAGCTTTCTTT.

This chain joins TRBV30 and TRBJ2-5; D is ambiguous. CDR3 length: 15 amino acids. Trimming removed 0 bases from V and 2 bases from J, with 13 bases in between. Germline CDR1 and CDR2: GTSNPN and SVGIG (reference sequence). DNA for the CDR3: TGTGCCTGGAGTGTACTCACTAAGAGGCAAGAGACCCAGTACTTC. This translates into CAWSVLTKRQETQYF.

Details on this clone: Other DNA sequences in this specimen translate into the identical CDR3. This chain connects TRBV9 to TRBJ1-2, with D maybe TRBD1 (6 bases). CDR3 length: 14 amino acids. V lost 0 bases to trimming and J lost 1 base, with 7 bases between them. Germline CDR1 reads SGDLS; CDR2 reads YYNGEE. The CDR3 DNA reads as TGTGCCAGCAGCGTAGGAGGGGGTAACTATGGCTACACCTTC. This translates into CASSVGGGNYGYTF.

Written as DNA, the CDR3 is TGCAGTGCTAGTCCCCTCTCTGGGGCCAACGTCCTGACTTTC. Protein: CSASPLSGANVLTF. This chain uses TRBV20-1 with TRBJ2-6; D uncertain. The CDR3 spans 14 residues. Germline lookup yields CDR1 DFQATT and CDR2 SNEGSKA (reference sequence). The ends were cut back, 3 bases at V and 0 bases at J, with 6 bases in the middle.

In its sample, this clone was seen once. The genes are TRBV6-5 and TRBJ2-5; D not certain. Germline CDR1 is MNHEY and CDR2 is SVGAGI. The length of the CDR3 is 14 residues. With 5 bases removed from V and 5 bases from J, the gap between germline ends came to 15 bases. In nucleotides, the CDR3 is TGTGCCAGCAGTCCCTCGACTTGGATGGAGACCCAGTACTTC. This encodes CASSPSTWMETQYF.

The chain carries TRBV14 and TRBJ2-5; 12 nucleotides match TRBD2. Germline trimming cut 1 base from V and 2 bases from J; bases unmatched to any gene: 5. The CDR3 has 17 residues. Germline CDR1 is SGHDN and CDR2 is FVKESK. The CDR3 reads CASSQGRGLAGQETQYF. CDR3 in DNA: TGTGCCAGCAGCCAAGGGCGTGGACTAGCGGGACAAGAGACCCAGTACTTC.

The chain recombines TRBV4-1 with TRBJ1-1, with D possibly being TRBD1 (6 bases). This CDR3 is 15 amino acids long. V was cut by 4 bases and J by 1 base, with 13 bases left in between. Germline-derived CDR1 and CDR2 are MGHRA and YSYEKL. CDR3: CASSLDKQGNTEAFF. DNA of the CDR3: TGCGCCAGCAGCCTAGATAAACAGGGGAACACTGAAGCTTTCTTT.

This rearrangement joins TRBV10-1 to TRBJ2-2; 8 bases match TRBD2. The V and J ends lost 4 bases and 3 bases, in that order; junction bases with no gene match: 1. The CDR3 has 14 amino acids. Per germline, CDR1 WNHNN and CDR2 SYGVQD (reference sequence). The CDR3 DNA sequence: TGCGCCAGCAGTGTCGGGAGGGACACCGGGGAGCTGTTTTTT. Its protein is CASSVGRDTGELFF.

The rearrangement uses TRBV6-5 and TRBJ1-1; 8 bases are shared with TRBD1. The germline V gene encodes CDR1 MNHEY and CDR2 SVGAGI. The V segment lost 5 bases and the J segment 5 bases; nucleotides outside the gene matches: 7. This CDR3 has 14 amino acids. The CDR3 coding sequence is TGTGCCAGCAGTCCGCGGACAGGGACAACTGAAGCTTTCTTT. Translated, it gives CASSPRTGTTEAFF.

The rearrangement links TRBV5-1 to TRBJ1-1, with TRBD1 matching 10 bases. The CDR3 totals 17 residues. Germline values: CDR1 SGHRS, CDR2 YFSETQ. Germline trimming cut 0 bases from V and 4 bases from J; bases unmatched to any gene: 9. CDR3 amino acids: CASSLGVGTGEGTEAFF. The CDR3, as DNA: TGCGCCAGCAGCTTGGGTGTAGGGACAGGGGAAGGCACTGAAGCTTTCTTT. Full variable domain (outside the CDR3, taken from reference TRBV5-1 and TRBJ1-1): KAGVTQTPRYLIKTRGQQVTLSCSPISGHRSVSWYQQTPGQGLQFLFEYFSETQRNKGNFPGRFSGRQFSNSRSEMNVSTLELGDSALYLCASSLGVGTGEGTEAFFGQGTRLTVV.

The rearrangement links TRBV13 to TRBJ1-2, with D possibly matching TRBD1 (5 bases). The germline CDR1 and CDR2 sequences are PRHDT and FYEKMQ (reference sequence). CDR3 length equals 13 residues. The ends were cut back, 2 bases at V and 4 bases at J, with 8 bases in the middle. CDR3 loop: CASSLPGGYGYTF. The CDR3 DNA reads as TGTGCCAGCAGCTTACCGGGGGGCTATGGCTACACCTTC.

This sequence joins TRBV7-8 and TRBJ1-4; 9 bases align to TRBD1. The CDR3 is 17 amino acids. V shed 5 bases and J 3 bases; nucleotides not matched to a gene: 10. CDR1 SGHVS and CDR2 FQNEAQ come from the germline V gene. This chain's CDR3 is CASSPRDREFANEKLFF. The CDR3 coding sequence is TGTGCCAGCAGCCCGAGGGACAGGGAATTCGCTAATGAAAAACTGTTTTTT.

The chain employs TRBV12-3 or TRBV12-4 and TRBJ1-5; tentatively, D is TRBD1 (6 bases). With 6 bases removed from V and 3 bases from J, the gap between germline ends came to 9 bases. CDR3 length equals 13 residues. Here the CDR3 DNA reads TGTGCCAGCAGCTGGGACACCAATCAGCCCCAGCATTTT. Translating it yields CASSWDTNQPQHF.

This CDR3 reads CASSRDTLTEKLFF. In DNA, the CDR3 is TGTGCCAGCAGCCGGGACACGTTGACTGAAAAACTGTTTTTT. V and J are TRBV27 and TRBJ1-4; D may be TRBD1 (6 bases). CDR1 and CDR2 (germline): MNHEY, SMNVEV (reference sequence). The CDR3 loop spans 14 amino acids. Trimming removed 6 bases at V and 7 bases at J, with 15 bases between. The whole variable domain, filled in from reference TRBV27 and TRBJ1-4, reads EAQVTQNPRYLITVTGKKLTVTCSQNMNHEYMSWYRQDPGLGLRQIYYSMNVEVTDKGDVPEGYKVSRKEKRNFPLILESPSPNQTSLYFCASSRDTLTEKLFFGSGTQLSVL.

The V and J genes are TRBV27 and TRBJ1-4, with 9 bases identical to TRBD1. This CDR3 contains 15 residues. Per germline, CDR1 MNHEY and CDR2 SMNVEV (reference sequence). V lost 6 bases, J lost 2 bases, and 4 bases stayed unmatched. DNA of the CDR3: TGTGCCAGCAGCACCGGGACAGGGACTAATGAAAAACTGTTTTTT. It encodes CASSTGTGTNEKLFF. Complete variable domain (other parts from reference TRBV27 and TRBJ1-4): EAQVTQNPRYLITVTGKKLTVTCSQNMNHEYMSWYRQDPGLGLRQIYYSMNVEVTDKGDVPEGYKVSRKEKRNFPLILESPSPNQTSLYFCASSTGTGTNEKLFFGSGTQLSVL.

The V gene is TRBV5-5, the J gene TRBJ2-2; TRBD1 agrees at 7 bases. Germline CDR1 reads SGHKS; CDR2 reads YYEKEE (reference sequence). There are 16 residues in the CDR3. V dropped 4 bases and J dropped 1; count of bases not matched to a gene: 7. The CDR3 region is CASSRDSYLNTGELFF. CDR3 nucleotide sequence: TGTGCCAGCAGCCGGGACAGCTATTTGAACACCGGGGAGCTGTTTTTT.